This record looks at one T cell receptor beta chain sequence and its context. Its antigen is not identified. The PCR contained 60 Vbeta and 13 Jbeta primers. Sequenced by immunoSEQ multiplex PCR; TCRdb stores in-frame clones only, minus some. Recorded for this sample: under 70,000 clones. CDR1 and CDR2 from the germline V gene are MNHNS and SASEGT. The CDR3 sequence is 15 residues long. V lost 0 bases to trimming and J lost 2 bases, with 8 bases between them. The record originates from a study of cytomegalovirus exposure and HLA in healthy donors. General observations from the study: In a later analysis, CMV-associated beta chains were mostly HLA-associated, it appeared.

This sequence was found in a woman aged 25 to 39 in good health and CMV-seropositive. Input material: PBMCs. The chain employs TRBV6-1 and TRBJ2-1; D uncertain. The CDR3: CASSEAEAAYNEQFF. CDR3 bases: TGTGCCAGCAGTGAAGCCGAGGCAGCCTACAATGAGCAGTTCTTC.